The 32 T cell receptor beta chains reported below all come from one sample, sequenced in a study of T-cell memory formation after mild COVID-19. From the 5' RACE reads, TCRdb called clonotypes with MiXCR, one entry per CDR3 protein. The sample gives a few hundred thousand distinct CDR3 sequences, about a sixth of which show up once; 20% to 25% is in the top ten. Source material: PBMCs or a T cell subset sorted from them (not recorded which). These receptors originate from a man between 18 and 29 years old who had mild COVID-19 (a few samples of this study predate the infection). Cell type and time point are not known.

CDR3 coding DNA: TGTGCCAGCAGGGACACTAACTACAATGAGCAGTTCTTC. Translated: CASRDTNYNEQFF. The chain employs TRBV2 and TRBJ2-1, with D maybe TRBD1 (5 bases). Trimming cost V 6 bases and J 3 bases, with 9 bases left between them. CDR1 SNHLY and CDR2 FYNNEI come from the germline V gene. The CDR3 consists of 13 residues.

The DNA of the CDR3 is TGTGCCAGCAGCGTCGACCAGGGGGCCGTTAATTCACCCCTCCACTTT. Amino acid sequence: CASSVDQGAVNSPLHF. The chain carries TRBV9 and TRBJ1-6; TRBD1 aligns across 8 bases. The CDR3 is made up of 16 amino acids. Losses at the gene ends were 2 bases for V and 6 bases for J; bases not matched to a gene: 7. Looked up from germline, CDR1 is SGDLS and CDR2 is YYNGEE.

The CDR3 DNA reads as TGCGCCAGCAGCCAACCGGGGGTCCAAGAGACCCAGTACTTC. Its protein is CASSQPGVQETQYF. J is TRBJ2-5 and V is TRBV4-1; possibly TRBD2 for D (6 bases). Germline V gene data show CDR1 as MGHRA and CDR2 as YSYEKL. This CDR3 has 14 residues. With 2 bases removed from V and 1 base from J, the gap between germline ends came to 8 bases.

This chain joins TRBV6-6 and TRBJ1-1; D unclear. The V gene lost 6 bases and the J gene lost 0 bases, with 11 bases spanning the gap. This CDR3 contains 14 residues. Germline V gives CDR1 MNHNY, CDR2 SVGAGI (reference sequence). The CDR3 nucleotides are TGTGCCAGCAGCCCCCCAACAGTGAACACTGAAGCTTTCTTT. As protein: CASSPPTVNTEAFF.

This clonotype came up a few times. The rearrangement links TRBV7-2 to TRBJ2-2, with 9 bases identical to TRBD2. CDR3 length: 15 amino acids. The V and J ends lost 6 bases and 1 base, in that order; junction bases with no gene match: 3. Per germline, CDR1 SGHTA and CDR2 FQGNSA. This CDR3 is CASRRGGGNTGELFF. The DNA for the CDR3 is TGTGCCAGCAGGCGCGGGGGGGGGAACACCGGGGAGCTGTTTTTT.

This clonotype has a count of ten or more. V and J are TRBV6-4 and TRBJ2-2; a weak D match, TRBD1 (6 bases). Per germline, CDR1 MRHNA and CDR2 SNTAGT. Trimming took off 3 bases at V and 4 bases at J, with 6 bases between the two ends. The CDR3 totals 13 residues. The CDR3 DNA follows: TGTGCCAGCAGTGAGGGGGCCACCGGGGAGCTGTTTTTT. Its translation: CASSEGATGELFF.

CDR3 sequence reads: CASSYSGGPTDTQYF. The CDR3 DNA follows: TGTGCCAGCAGTTACTCAGGGGGGCCCACAGATACGCAGTATTTT. This chain links TRBV6-5 with TRBJ2-3; TRBD1 or TRBD2 may be the D gene (6 bases each). This CDR3 spans 15 amino acids. V lost 0 bases to trimming and J lost 2 bases, with 9 bases between them. CDR1 and CDR2 (germline): MNHEY, SVGAGI.

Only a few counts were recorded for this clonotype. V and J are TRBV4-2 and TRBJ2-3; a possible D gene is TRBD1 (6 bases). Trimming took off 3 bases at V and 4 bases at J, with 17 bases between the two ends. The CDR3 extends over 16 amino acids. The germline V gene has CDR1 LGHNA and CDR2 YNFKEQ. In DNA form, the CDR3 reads TGTGCCAGCAGCCACCCACAGGGTGTACTACCAGATACGCAGTATTTT. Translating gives CASSHPQGVLPDTQYF.

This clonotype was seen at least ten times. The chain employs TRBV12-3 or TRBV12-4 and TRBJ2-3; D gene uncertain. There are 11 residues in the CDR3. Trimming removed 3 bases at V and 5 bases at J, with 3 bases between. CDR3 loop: CASSFGDTQYF. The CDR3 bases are TGTGCCAGCAGTTTCGGAGATACGCAGTATTTT.

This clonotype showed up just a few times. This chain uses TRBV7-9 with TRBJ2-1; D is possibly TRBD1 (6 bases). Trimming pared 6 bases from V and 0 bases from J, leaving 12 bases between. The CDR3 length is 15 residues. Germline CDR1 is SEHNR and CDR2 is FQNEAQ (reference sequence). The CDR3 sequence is CASSPQGPSYNEQFF. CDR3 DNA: TGTGCCAGCAGTCCCCAGGGGCCCTCCTACAATGAGCAGTTCTTC. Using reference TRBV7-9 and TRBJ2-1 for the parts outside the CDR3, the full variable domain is DTGVSQNPRHKITKRGQNVTFRCDPISEHNRLYWYRQTLGQGPEFLTYFQNEAQLEKSRLLSDRFSAERPKGSFSTLEIQRTEQGDSAMYLCASSPQGPSYNEQFFGPGTRLTVL.

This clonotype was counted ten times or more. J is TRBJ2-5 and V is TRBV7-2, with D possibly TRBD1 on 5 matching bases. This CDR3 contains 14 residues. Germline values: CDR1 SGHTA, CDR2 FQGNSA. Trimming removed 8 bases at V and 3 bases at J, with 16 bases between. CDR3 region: CASAPVSREETQYF. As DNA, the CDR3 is TGTGCCAGCGCCCCAGTTAGCAGGGAAGAGACCCAGTACTTC.

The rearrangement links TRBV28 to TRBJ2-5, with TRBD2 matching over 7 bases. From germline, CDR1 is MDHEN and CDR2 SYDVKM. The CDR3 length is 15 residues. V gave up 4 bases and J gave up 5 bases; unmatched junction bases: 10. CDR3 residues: CASSSRRAGRETQYF. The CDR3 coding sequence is TGTGCCAGCAGTTCCAGGAGAGCGGGGAGGGAGACCCAGTACTTC.

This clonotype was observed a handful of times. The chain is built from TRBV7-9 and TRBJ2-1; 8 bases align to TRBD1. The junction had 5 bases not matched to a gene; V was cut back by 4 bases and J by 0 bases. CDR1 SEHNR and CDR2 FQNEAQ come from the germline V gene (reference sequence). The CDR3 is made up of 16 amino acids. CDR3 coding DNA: TGTGCCAGCAGCTCATTCGGGACAGGCTCCTACAATGAGCAGTTCTTC. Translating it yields CASSSFGTGSYNEQFF.

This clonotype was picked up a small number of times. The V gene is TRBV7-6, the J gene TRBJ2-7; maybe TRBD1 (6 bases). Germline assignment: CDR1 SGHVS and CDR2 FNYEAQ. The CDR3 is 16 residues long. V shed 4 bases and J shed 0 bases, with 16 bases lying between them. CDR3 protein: CASSSGVRGSSYEQYF. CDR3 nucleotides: TGTGCCAGCAGCTCGGGTGTCAGGGGCTCCTCCTACGAGCAGTACTTC. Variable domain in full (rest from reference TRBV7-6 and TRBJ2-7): GAGVSQSPRYKVTKRGQDVALRCDPISGHVSLYWYRQALGQGPEFLTYFNYEAQQDKSGLPNDRFSAERPEGSISTLTIQRTEQRDSAMYRCASSSGVRGSSYEQYFGPGTRLTVT.

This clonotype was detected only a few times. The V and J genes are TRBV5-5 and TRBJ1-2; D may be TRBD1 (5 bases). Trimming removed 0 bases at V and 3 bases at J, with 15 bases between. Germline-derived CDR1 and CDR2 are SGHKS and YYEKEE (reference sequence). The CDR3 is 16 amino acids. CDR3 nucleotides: TGTGCCAGCAGCTTGGTCAATCAGGGTTCGGACTATGGCTACACCTTC. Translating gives CASSLVNQGSDYGYTF.

The CDR3 reads CASSFGAANQPQHF. CDR3 coding DNA: TGTGCCAGCAGCTTTGGGGCCGCAAATCAGCCCCAGCATTTT. This chain links TRBV7-8 with TRBJ1-5, with D possibly TRBD1 on 5 matching bases. The germline V gene encodes CDR1 SGHVS and CDR2 FQNEAQ. V was shortened by 3 bases and J by 4 bases, with 10 bases between the two germline ends. The CDR3 is made up of 14 amino acids.

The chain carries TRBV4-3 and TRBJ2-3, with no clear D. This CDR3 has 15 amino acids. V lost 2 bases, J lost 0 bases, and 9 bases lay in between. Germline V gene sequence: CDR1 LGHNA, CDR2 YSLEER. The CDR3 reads CASSQFGRSTDTQYF. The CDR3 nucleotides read TGCGCCAGCAGCCAATTCGGGCGTAGCACAGATACGCAGTATTTT.

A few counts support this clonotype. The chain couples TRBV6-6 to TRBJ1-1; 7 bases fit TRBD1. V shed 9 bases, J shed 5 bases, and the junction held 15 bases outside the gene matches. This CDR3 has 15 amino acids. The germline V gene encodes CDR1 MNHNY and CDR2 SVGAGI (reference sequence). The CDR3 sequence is CASVQGGIIGTEAFF. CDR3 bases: TGTGCCAGTGTGCAGGGGGGGATTATCGGGACTGAAGCTTTCTTT.

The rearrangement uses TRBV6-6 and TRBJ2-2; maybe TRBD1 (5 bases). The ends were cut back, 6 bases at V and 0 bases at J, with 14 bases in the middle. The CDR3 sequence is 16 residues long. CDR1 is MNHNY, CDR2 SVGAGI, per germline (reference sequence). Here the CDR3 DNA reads TGTGCCAGCAGAACTTCAGGGTTCGCGAACACCGGGGAGCTGTTTTTT. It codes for CASRTSGFANTGELFF.

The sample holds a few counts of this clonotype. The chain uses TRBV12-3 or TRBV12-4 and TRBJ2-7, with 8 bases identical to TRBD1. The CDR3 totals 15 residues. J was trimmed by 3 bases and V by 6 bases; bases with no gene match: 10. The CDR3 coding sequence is TGTGCCAGCAGGCGCATGACAGGGGAGCTCTACGAGCAGTACTTC. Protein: CASRRMTGELYEQYF.

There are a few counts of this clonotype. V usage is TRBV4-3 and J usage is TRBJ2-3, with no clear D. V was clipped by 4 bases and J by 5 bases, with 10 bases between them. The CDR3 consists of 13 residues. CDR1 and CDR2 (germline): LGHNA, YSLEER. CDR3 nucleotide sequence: TGCGCCAGCAGCCTAACGACGGGAGATACGCAGTATTTT. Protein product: CASSLTTGDTQYF.

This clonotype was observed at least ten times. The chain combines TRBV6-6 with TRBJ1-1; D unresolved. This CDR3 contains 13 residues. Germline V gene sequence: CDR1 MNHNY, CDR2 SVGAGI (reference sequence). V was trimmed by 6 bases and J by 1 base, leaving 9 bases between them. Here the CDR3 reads CASRGTENTEAFF. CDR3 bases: TGTGCCAGCAGAGGTACAGAGAACACTGAAGCTTTCTTT.

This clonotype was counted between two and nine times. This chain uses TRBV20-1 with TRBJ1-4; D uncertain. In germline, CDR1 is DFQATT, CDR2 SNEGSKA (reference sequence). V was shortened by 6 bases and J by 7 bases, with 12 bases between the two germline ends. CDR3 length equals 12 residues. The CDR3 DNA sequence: TGCAGTGCCCAGGAGTTCGGTGAAAAACTGTTTTTT. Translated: CSAQEFGEKLFF.

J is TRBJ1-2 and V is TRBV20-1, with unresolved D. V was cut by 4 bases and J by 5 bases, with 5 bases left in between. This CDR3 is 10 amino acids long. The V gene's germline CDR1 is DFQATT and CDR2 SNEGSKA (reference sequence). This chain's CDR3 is CSATYYGYTF. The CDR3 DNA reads TGCAGTGCTACCTATTATGGCTACACCTTC.

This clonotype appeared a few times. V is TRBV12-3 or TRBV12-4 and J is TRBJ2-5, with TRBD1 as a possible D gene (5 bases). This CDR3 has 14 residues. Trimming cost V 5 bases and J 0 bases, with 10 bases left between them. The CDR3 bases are TGTGCCAGCAGTGAGGTGGACAACCAAGAGACCCAGTACTTC. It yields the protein CASSEVDNQETQYF.

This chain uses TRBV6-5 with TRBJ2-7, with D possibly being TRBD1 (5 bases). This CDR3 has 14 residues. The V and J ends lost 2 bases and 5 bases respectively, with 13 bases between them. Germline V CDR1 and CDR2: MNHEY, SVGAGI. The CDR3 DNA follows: TGTGCCAGCAGTTACGTGGGCCTCAGGGACGAGCAGTACTTC. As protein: CASSYVGLRDEQYF.

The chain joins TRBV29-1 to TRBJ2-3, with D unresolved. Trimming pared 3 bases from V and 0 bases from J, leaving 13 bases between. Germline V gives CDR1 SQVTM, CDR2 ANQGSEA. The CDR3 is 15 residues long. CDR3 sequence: CSVDGIAVSTDTQYF. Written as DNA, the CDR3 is TGCAGCGTTGACGGAATAGCTGTCAGCACAGATACGCAGTATTTT.

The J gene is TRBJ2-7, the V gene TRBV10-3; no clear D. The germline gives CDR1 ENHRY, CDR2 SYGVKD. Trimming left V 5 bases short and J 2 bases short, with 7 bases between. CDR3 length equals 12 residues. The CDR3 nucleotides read TGTGCCATCAGTTCCACCGCCTACGAGCAGTACTTC. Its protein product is CAISSTAYEQYF.

The CDR3 DNA sequence: TGTGCCAGCTCCCCCACGGGCCAGGGAACCGAGCAGTACGTC. Translating gives CASSPTGQGTEQYV. The V gene is TRBV7-2, the J gene TRBJ2-7; perhaps TRBD1 as D (5 bases). There are 14 residues in the CDR3. V was clipped by 8 bases and J by 6 bases, with 20 bases between them. CDR1 and CDR2 from the germline V gene are SGHTA and FQGNSA.

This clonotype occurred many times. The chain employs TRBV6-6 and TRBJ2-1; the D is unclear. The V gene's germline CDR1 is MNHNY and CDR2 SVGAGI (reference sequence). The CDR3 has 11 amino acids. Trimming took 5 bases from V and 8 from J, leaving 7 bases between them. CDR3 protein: CASSPRDEQFF. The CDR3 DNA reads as TGTGCCAGCAGTCCCCGCGATGAGCAGTTCTTC.

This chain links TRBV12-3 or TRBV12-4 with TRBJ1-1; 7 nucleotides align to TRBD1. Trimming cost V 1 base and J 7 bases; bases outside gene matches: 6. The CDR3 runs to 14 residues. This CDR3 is CASSLVPGQHEAFF. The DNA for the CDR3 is TGTGCCAGCAGTTTAGTCCCGGGACAGCATGAAGCTTTCTTT.

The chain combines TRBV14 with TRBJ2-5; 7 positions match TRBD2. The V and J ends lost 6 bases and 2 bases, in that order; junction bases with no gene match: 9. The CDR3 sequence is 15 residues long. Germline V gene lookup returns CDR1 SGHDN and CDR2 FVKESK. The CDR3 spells CASSLLADVQETQYF. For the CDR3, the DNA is TGTGCCAGCAGTTTGCTAGCGGACGTACAAGAGACCCAGTACTTC.